This is a list of T cell receptor beta chains from one sample in a study of T cell changes during pregnancy in multiple sclerosis. The protocol was immunoSEQ multiplex PCR, while the TCRdb copy is restricted to in-frame clones and leaves out a portion. In the table there are roughly 38,000 clones, approximately 90% of which are singletons. The specimen was CD8+ T cells from peripheral blood mononuclear cells, collected in the third trimester of pregnancy. The receptors derive from a female donor with multiple sclerosis, enrolled in a pregnancy study. The CDR3 runs from the conserved cysteine through the conserved F or W.

j_call	v_call	cdr3_aa
TRBJ1-1	TRBV5-1	CASSQSGGTEAFF
TRBJ1-5	TRBV6-1	CASTQGGGNQPQHF
TRBJ2-1	TRBV4-1	CASSRLAGGEDEQFF
TRBJ2-5	TRBV15	CATSRLAPGTQYF
TRBJ2-3	TRBV2	CASSEGPSGGSTDTQYF
TRBJ2-1	TRBV9	CASSVVPARGNEQFF
TRBJ2-7	TRBV27	CASSLHGGYEQYF
TRBJ1-5	TRBV6-5	CASSLRTGGLGQPQHF
TRBJ2-1	TRBV29-1	CSVWDSPLEFF
TRBJ1-2	TRBV7-9	CASSLKLRQGGGYGYTF
TRBJ2-1	TRBV27	CASSRLAGVYNEQFF
TRBJ2-3	TRBV6-4	CASTDDMWLRQYF
TRBJ2-1	TRBV27	CASSPRGGAPSNYNEQFF
TRBJ1-1	TRBV2	CASKEGKLTEAFF
TRBJ2-7	TRBV9	CASSGRGGQPSYEQYF
TRBJ2-3	TRBV2	CAGQGGGTDTQYF
TRBJ1-6	TRBV30	CAWSVTDNSPLHF
TRBJ2-5	TRBV13	CASSSPRGTQYF
TRBJ2-1	TRBV18	CASSPGTSGGQSSYNEQFF
TRBJ2-1	TRBV6-1	CASTRSGQGRTEQFF
TRBJ1-2	TRBV5-5	CASSSVPRGPLGYTF
TRBJ2-7	TRBV11-2	CASSPTGGVGYEQYF
TRBJ2-1	TRBV27	CASAERGPYNEQFF
TRBJ2-7	TRBV5-1	CASSGERGSYEQYF
TRBJ2-7	TRBV28	CASSSPRAQRAYEQYF
TRBJ1-1	TRBV29-1	CSVLGTGMNTEAFF
TRBJ1-1	TRBV11-2	CASSLVPPGQLRAEAFF
TRBJ2-2	TRBV4-1	CASSPPPGTIGELFF
TRBJ2-7	TRBV9	CASSPSKLAGSYEQYF
TRBJ1-5	TRBV7-8	CASSLGGVYQPQHF
TRBJ1-2	TRBV30	CAWEQEGALDYGYTF
TRBJ2-7	TRBV28	CASRPGTPSYEQYF
TRBJ2-1	TRBV15	CATTSGVHNEQFF
TRBJ2-7	TRBV5-1	CASSYRDTSGYEQYF
TRBJ2-1	TRBV27	CASSSLGGVRDEQFF
TRBJ1-5	TRBV18	CASSPPLRDRGEDQPQHF
TRBJ1-1	TRBV2	CASSVPSFRGGEAFF